The following is a T cell receptor beta chain sequence with its context. Antigen unknown. The sample comes from a study of cytomegalovirus exposure and HLA in healthy donors. Overall study findings and caveats: The likely explanation for a cluster of highly shared sequence variants was sequencing artifact. There were several of the most significant clusters that appeared linked to common viral pathogens in a later analysis.

Germline CDR1 and CDR2: LNHNV and YYDKDF (reference sequence). V dropped 5 bases and J dropped 8; count of bases not matched to a gene: 9. The CDR3 is 15 amino acids. The PCR employed 60 Vbeta primers together with 13 Jbeta primers. Clones were sequenced by immunoSEQ multiplex PCR, and TCRdb holds only the in-frame ones, with some missing. The table has around 150,000 clones, roughly 80% seen once. The receptor's source is a woman aged 40 to 50 in good health and CMV-seronegative. Sequenced input: PBMCs. This rearrangement joins TRBV15 to TRBJ1-4, with 9 bases lining up with TRBD1. The CDR3 is CATSVPTGGSEKLFF. CDR3 nucleotides: TGTGCCACCAGCGTACCGACAGGGGGAAGCGAAAAACTGTTTTTT. The whole variable domain, filled in from reference TRBV15 and TRBJ1-4, reads DAMVIQNPRYQVTQFGKPVTLSCSQTLNHNVMYWYQQKSSQAPKLLFHYYDKDFNNEADTPDNFQSRRPNTSFCFLDIRSPGLGDTAMYLCATSVPTGGSEKLFFGSGTQLSVL.